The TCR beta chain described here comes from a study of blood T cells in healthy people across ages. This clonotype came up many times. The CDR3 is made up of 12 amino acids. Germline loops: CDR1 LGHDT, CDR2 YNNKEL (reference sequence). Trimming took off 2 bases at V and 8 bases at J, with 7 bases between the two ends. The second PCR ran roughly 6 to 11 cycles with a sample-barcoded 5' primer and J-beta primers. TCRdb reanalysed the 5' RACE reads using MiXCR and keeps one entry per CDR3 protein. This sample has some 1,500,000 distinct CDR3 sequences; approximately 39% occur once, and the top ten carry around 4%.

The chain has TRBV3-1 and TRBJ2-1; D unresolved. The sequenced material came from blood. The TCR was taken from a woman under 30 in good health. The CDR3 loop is CASSQSRDEQFF. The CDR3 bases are TGTGCCAGCAGCCAATCCCGCGATGAGCAGTTCTTC.